The 6 T cell receptor beta chains given below trace back to one sample, sequenced in a study of breast tumors, draining lymph nodes, adjacent tissues. Breast cancer patients provided tissue from their axillary draining lymph nodes. TCRdb independently ran MiXCR on the multiplex PCR reads; one entry per CDR3 protein. This table holds under 250,000 distinct CDR3 sequences, roughly 30% found once. What was sequenced was axillary lymph node tissue. The receptors here all came from a female donor with breast cancer. Some clones in this sample may be carry-over from other donors' samples.

As for this clonotype: A much larger clone differs from this one at a single base, so this may be a read error. The chain joins TRBV19 to TRBJ2-7, with D maybe TRBD2 (6 bases). The V end was cut by 9 bases, the J end by 4 bases, with 22 bases between. The CDR3 has 15 amino acids. Per germline, CDR1 LNHDA and CDR2 SQIVND (reference sequence). The CDR3 DNA reads as TGTGCCAGGGGGACCGGGACTGGAAAAATTTACGAGCAGTACTTC. Protein: CARGTGTGKIYEQYF.

This clonotype was seen many times. The rearrangement uses TRBV11-2 and TRBJ2-3; possible D gene TRBD2, 6 bases. Trimming cost V 1 base and J 1 base, with 15 bases left between them. The CDR3 has 17 amino acids. The V gene's germline CDR1 is SGHAT and CDR2 FQNNGV. The CDR3, as DNA: TGTGCCAGCAGCTTAGGGCGGGGATCCTGGGGCACAGATACGCAGTATTTT. Translation gives CASSLGRGSWGTDTQYF.

The table lists this clonotype with many counts. The V and J genes are TRBV5-1 and TRBJ1-6, with D possibly TRBD1 on 5 matching bases. Germline lookup yields CDR1 SGHRS and CDR2 YFSETQ. CDR3 length: 16 residues. The V end lost 4 bases, the J end lost 5 bases, and 16 bases lay between the germline ends. The chain's CDR3 is CASSMYAGTDNSPLHF. CDR3 DNA sequence: TGCGCCAGCAGCATGTACGCAGGGACGGATAATTCACCCCTCCACTTT.

This clonotype turned up a few times. The chain uses TRBV28 and TRBJ1-1; no reliable D call. This CDR3 contains 11 residues. Germline values: CDR1 MDHEN, CDR2 SYDVKM. Between the trimmed V and J ends, which lost 2 bases and 10 bases, there was a span of 8 bases. The CDR3 protein is CASSLNRVAFF. The DNA for the CDR3 is TGTGCCAGCAGTTTAAACCGGGTAGCTTTCTTT.

This clonotype occurred many times. The gene calls are TRBV9 and TRBJ2-2; D is uncertain. This CDR3 is 14 amino acids long. V lost 4 bases and J 8 bases, leaving 15 bases between the germline ends. Germline CDR1 and CDR2: SGDLS and YYNGEE. For the CDR3, the DNA is TGTGCCAGCAGCCCCCAATCGACGTTTGGGGAGCTGTTTTTT. It is translated as CASSPQSTFGELFF.

This clonotype was detected ten times or more. The genes are TRBV6-5 and TRBJ1-6, with D unclear. Germline-derived CDR1 and CDR2 are MNHEY and SVGAGI. The CDR3 is 15 amino acids. V lost 2 bases and J 9 bases, leaving 14 bases between the germline ends. The CDR3 bases are TGTGCCAGCAGTTACGGACTCCGGGTCGGTTCACCCCTCCACTTT. Residues: CASSYGLRVGSPLHF.